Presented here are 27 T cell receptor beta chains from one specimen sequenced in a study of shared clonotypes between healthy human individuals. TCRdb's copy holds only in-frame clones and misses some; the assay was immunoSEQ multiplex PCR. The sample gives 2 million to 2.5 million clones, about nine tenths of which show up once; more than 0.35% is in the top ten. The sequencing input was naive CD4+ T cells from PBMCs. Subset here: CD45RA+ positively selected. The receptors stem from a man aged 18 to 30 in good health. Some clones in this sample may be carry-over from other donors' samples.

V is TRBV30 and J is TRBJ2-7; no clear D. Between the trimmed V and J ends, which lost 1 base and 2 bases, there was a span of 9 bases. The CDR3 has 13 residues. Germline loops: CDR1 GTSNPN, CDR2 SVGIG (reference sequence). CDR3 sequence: CAWSEDPTYEQYF. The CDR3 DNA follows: TGTGCCTGGAGTGAGGACCCGACCTACGAGCAGTACTTC.

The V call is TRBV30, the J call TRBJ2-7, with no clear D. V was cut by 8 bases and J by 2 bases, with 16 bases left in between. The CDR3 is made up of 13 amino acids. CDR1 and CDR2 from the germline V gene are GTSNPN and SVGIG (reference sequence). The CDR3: CAGLIYEAYEQYF. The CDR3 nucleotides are TGTGCCGGCCTTATTTACGAAGCCTACGAGCAGTACTTC.

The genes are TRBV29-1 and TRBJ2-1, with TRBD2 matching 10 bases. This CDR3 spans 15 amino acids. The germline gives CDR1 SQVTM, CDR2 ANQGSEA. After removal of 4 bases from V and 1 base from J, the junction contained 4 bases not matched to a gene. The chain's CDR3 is CSVGGSGRSYNEQFF. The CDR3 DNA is TGCAGCGTTGGGGGTAGCGGGAGGTCCTACAATGAGCAGTTCTTC.

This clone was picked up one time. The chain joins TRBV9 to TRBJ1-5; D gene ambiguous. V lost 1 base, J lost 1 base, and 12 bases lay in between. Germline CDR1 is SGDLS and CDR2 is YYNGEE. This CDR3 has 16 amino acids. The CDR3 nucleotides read TGTGCCAGCAGCGTAAGGTCAGGAAAGAGCAATCAGCCCCAGCATTTT. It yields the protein CASSVRSGKSNQPQHF.

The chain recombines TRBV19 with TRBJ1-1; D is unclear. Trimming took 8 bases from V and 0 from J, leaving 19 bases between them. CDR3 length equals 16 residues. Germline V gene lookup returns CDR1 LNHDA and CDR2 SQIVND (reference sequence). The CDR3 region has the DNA TGTGCCAGTCAAAACCTCCTGGCAGGATTGAACACTGAAGCTTTCTTT. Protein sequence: CASQNLLAGLNTEAFF.

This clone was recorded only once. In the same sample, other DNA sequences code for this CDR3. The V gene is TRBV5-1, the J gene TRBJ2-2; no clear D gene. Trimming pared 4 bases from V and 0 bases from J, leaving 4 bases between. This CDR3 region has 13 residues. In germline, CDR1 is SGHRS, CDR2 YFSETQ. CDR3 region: CASSGTNTGELFF. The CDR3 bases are TGCGCCAGCAGCGGAACGAACACCGGGGAGCTGTTTTTT.

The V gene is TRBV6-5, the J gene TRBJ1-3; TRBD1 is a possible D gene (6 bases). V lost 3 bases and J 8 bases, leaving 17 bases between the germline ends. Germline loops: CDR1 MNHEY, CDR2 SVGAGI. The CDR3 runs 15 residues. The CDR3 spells CASSYIGQMRDTIYF. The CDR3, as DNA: TGTGCCAGCAGTTATATCGGACAGATGAGGGACACCATATATTTT.

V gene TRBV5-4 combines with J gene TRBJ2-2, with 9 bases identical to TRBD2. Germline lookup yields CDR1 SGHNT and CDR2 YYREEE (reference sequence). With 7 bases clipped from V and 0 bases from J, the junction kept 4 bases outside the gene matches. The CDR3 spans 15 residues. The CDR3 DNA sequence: TGTGCCAGCCGGGCGGGAGGGCCGAACACCGGGGAGCTGTTTTTT. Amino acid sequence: CASRAGGPNTGELFF.

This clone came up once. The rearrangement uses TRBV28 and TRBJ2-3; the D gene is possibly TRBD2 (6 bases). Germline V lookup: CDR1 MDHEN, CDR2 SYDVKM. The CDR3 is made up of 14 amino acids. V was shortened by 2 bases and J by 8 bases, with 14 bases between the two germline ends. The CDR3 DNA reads TGTGCCAGCAGTTTAACCGTGCTGGGGGGTACGCAGTATTTT. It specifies CASSLTVLGGTQYF.

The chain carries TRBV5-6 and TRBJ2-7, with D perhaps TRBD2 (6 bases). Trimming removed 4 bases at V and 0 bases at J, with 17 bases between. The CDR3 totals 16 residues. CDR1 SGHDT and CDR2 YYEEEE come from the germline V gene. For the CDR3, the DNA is TGTGCCAGCAGCAGGGCAATAGCGGCCTACTCCTACGAGCAGTACTTC. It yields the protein CASSRAIAAYSYEQYF.

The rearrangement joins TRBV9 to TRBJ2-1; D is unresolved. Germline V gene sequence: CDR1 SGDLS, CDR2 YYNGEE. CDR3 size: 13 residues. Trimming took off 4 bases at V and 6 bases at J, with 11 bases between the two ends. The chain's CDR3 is CASSPVVVNEQFF. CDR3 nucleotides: TGTGCCAGCAGCCCTGTGGTGGTCAATGAGCAGTTCTTC.

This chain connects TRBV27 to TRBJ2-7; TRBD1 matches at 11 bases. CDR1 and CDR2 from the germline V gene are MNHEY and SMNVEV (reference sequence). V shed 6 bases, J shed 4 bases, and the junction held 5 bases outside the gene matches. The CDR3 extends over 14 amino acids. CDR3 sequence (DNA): TGTGCCAGCAGAAAAGGGGACAGGGGGTACGAGCAGTACTTC. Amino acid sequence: CASRKGDRGYEQYF.

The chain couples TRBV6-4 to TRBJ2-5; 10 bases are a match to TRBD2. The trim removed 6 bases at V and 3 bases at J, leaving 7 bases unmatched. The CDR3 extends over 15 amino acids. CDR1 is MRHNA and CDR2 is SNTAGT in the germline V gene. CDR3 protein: CASRPSGSLKETQYF. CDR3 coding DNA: TGTGCCAGCAGACCTAGCGGGAGTCTGAAAGAGACCCAGTACTTC.

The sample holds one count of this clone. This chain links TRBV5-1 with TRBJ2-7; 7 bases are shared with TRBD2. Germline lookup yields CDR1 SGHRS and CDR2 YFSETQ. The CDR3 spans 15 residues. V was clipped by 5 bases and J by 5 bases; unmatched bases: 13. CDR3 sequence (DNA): TGCGCCAGCAGGCCCCTAGCGGAGGGAACCCACGAGCAGTACTTC. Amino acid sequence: CASRPLAEGTHEQYF.

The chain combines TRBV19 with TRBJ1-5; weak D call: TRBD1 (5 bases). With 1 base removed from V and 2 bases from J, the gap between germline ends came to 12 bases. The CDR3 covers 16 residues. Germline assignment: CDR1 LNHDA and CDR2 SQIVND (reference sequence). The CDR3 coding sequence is TGTGCCAGTAGTATAGTAGCGGGGGACGGCAATCAGCCCCAGCATTTT. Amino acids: CASSIVAGDGNQPQHF. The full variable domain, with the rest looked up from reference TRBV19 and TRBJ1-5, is DGGITQSPKYLFRKEGQNVTLSCEQNLNHDAMYWYRQDPGQGLRLIYYSQIVNDFQKGDIAEGYSVSREKKESFPLTVTSAQKNPTAFYLCASSIVAGDGNQPQHFGDGTRLSIL.

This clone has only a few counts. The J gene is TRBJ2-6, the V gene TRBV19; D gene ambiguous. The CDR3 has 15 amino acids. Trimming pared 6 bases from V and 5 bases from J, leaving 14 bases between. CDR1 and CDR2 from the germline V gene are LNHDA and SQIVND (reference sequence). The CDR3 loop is CASSFPGYRANVLTF. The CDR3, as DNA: TGTGCCAGTAGCTTCCCTGGGTATCGGGCCAACGTCCTGACTTTC.

CDR3 in DNA: TGTGCCAGCAGCTTGGCGACTAGCGGGACCTACGAGCAGTACTTC. The encoded protein is CASSLATSGTYEQYF. The chain is built from TRBV5-5 and TRBJ2-7, with 11 nucleotides matching TRBD2. Germline assignment: CDR1 SGHKS and CDR2 YYEKEE (reference sequence). The CDR3 spans 15 residues. The V gene end was trimmed by 0 bases and the J gene end by 2 bases; junction bases not matched to a gene: 1.

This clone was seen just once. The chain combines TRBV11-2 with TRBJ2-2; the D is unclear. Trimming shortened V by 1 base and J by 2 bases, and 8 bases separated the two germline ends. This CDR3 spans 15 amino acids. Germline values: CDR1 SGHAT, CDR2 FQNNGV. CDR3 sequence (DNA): TGTGCCAGCAGCTTAGCACGGATAAACACCGGGGAGCTGTTTTTT. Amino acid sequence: CASSLARINTGELFF.

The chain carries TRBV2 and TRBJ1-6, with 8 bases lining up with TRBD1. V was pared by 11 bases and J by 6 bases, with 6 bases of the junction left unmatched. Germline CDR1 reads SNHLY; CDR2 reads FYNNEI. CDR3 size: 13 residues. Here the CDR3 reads CAGGQEGNSPLHF. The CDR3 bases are TGTGCCGGGGGACAGGAGGGTAATTCACCCCTCCACTTT.

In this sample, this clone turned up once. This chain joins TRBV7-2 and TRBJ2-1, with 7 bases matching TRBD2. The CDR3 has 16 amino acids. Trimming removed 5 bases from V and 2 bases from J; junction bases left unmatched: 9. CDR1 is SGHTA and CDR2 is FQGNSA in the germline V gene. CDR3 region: CASSPVWREPYNEQFF. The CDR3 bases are TGTGCCAGCAGCCCCGTCTGGCGGGAGCCCTACAATGAGCAGTTCTTC.

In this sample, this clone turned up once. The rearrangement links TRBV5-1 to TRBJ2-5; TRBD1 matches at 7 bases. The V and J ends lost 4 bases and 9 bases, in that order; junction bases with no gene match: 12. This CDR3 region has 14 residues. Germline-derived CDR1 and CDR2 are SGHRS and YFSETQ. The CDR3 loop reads CASSTGTVGAAQYF. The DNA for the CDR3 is TGCGCCAGCAGCACCGGGACAGTAGGAGCGGCCCAGTACTTC.

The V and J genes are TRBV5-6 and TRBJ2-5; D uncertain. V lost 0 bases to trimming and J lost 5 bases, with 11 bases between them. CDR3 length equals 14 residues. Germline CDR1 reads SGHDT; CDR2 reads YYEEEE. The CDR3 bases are TGTGCCAGCAGCTTGGGCATAGGTGTGGAGACCCAGTACTTC. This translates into CASSLGIGVETQYF.

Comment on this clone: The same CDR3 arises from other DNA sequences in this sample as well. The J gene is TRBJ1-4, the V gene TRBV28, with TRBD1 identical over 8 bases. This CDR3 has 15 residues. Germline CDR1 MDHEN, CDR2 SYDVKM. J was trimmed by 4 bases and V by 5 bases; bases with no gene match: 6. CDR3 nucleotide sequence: TGTGCCAGCAGTCCCCGGACAGGGTATAATGAAAAACTGTTTTTT. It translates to CASSPRTGYNEKLFF.

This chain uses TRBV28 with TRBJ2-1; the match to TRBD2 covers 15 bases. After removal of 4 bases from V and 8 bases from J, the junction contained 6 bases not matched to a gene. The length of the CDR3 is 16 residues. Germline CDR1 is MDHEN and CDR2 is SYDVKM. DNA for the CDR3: TGTGCCAGCAGTTCCGCCGGGACTAGCGGGAGGTATGAGCAGTTCTTC. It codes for CASSSAGTSGRYEQFF.

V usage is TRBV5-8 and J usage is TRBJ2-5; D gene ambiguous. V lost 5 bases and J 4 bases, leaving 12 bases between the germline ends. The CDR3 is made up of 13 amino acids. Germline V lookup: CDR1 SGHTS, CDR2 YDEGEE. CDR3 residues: CASRLTGLETQYF. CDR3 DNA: TGTGCCAGCAGGCTCACGGGCCTAGAGACCCAGTACTTC. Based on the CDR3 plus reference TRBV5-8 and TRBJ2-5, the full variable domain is EAGVTQSPTHLIKTRGQQATLRCSPISGHTSVYWYQQALGLGLQFLLWYDEGEERNRGNFPPRFSGRQFPNYSSELNVNALELEDSALYLCASRLTGLETQYFGPGTRLLVL.

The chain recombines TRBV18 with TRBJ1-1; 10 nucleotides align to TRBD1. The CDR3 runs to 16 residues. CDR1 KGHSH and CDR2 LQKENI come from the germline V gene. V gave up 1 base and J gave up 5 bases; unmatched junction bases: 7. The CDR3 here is CASSPLGTGVGTEAFF. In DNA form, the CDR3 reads TGTGCCAGCTCACCACTAGGGACAGGGGTTGGGACTGAAGCTTTCTTT. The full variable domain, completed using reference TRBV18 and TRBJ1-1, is NAGVMQNPRHLVRRRGQEARLRCSPMKGHSHVYWYRQLPEEGLKFMVYLQKENIIDESGMPKERFSAEFPKEGPSILRIQQVVRGDSAAYFCASSPLGTGVGTEAFFGQGTRLTVV.

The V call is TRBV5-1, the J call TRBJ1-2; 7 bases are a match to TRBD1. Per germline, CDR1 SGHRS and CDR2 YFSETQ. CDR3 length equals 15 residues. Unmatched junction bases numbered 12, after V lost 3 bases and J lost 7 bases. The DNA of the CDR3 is TGCGCCAGCAGCTCCGACAGGGTCGGGGGGAGTGGCTACACCTTC. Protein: CASSSDRVGGSGYTF.